The 16 T cell receptor beta chains presented below share a single source sample, sequenced in a study of cytomegalovirus exposure and HLA in healthy donors. PCR used 60 Vbeta primers and 13 Jbeta primers. Produced via immunoSEQ multiplex PCR; TCRdb's table is partial and in-frame only. Among about 180,000 clones, about four fifths were seen once, and the ten largest hold under 1.1%. What was sequenced was PBMCs. The origin of the receptors is a man aged 25 to 40 in good health and CMV-seronegative.

This clone was detected a few times. The rearrangement uses TRBV2 and TRBJ2-5, with 12 nucleotides matching TRBD2. Trimming cost V 7 bases and J 2 bases; bases outside gene matches: 5. The germline V gene has CDR1 SNHLY and CDR2 FYNNEI. CDR3 length equals 15 residues. The CDR3 is CASKYTSGGQETQYF. CDR3 in DNA: TGTGCCAGCAAATATACTAGCGGGGGGCAAGAGACCCAGTACTTC.

The chain is built from TRBV7-6 and TRBJ2-2; D possibly corresponds to TRBD1 (6 bases). This CDR3 comprises 15 residues. Trimming removed 5 bases from V and 0 bases from J, with 10 bases in between. Germline lookup yields CDR1 SGHVS and CDR2 FNYEAQ. The CDR3 region has the DNA TGTGCCAGCAGCATACAGGGTACGAACACCGGGGAGCTGTTTTTT. It is translated as CASSIQGTNTGELFF.

This chain joins TRBV19 and TRBJ2-3; 7 nucleotides line up with TRBD2. V shed 8 bases and J 6 bases; nucleotides not matched to a gene: 5. Germline-derived CDR1 and CDR2 are LNHDA and SQIVND (reference sequence). There are 12 residues in the CDR3. CDR3 loop: CASQRDRDTQYF. DNA of the CDR3: TGTGCCAGTCAGCGGGATAGGGATACGCAGTATTTT.

This clone was picked up a small number of times. CDR3 residues: CASSREGTGELFF. Written as DNA, the CDR3 is TGCGCCAGCAGCAGGGAGGGGACCGGGGAGCTGTTTTTT. The chain employs TRBV5-1 and TRBJ2-2, with 7 bases that match TRBD2. Germline V lookup: CDR1 SGHRS, CDR2 YFSETQ. There are 13 residues in the CDR3. Losses at the gene ends were 4 bases for V and 5 bases for J; bases not matched to a gene: 2.

V and J are TRBV5-1 and TRBJ2-4; TRBD2 agrees at 11 bases. This CDR3 comprises 15 residues. Trimming took 1 base from V and 11 from J; bases not matched to a gene: 8. The germline CDR1 and CDR2 sequences are SGHRS and YFSETQ. CDR3 bases: TGCGCCAGCAGCTTGAGCCTAGCGGGGGGTCGGGTTCAGTACTTC. Residues: CASSLSLAGGRVQYF.

The chain has TRBV6-1 and TRBJ2-5, with 11 bases identical to TRBD2. This CDR3 comprises 16 residues. Germline values: CDR1 MNHNS, CDR2 SASEGT. V lost 4 bases, J lost 4 bases, and 8 bases stayed unmatched. Here the CDR3 reads CASSAKTSGVRETQYF. CDR3 nucleotide sequence: TGTGCCAGCAGTGCCAAGACTAGCGGGGTGCGAGAGACCCAGTACTTC.

The rearrangement joins TRBV7-9 to TRBJ2-1, with D perhaps matching TRBD1 (6 bases). CDR1 and CDR2 from the germline V gene are SEHNR and FQNEAQ (reference sequence). The ends were cut back, 2 bases at V and 9 bases at J, with 11 bases in the middle. The CDR3 length is 13 residues. CDR3 coding DNA: TGTGCCAGCAGCTTAACAGGGACAATTGAGCAGTTCTTC. Translation: CASSLTGTIEQFF. The full variable domain, completed using reference TRBV7-9 and TRBJ2-1, is DTGVSQNPRHKITKRGQNVTFRCDPISEHNRLYWYRQTLGQGPEFLTYFQNEAQLEKSRLLSDRFSAERPKGSFSTLEIQRTEQGDSAMYLCASSLTGTIEQFFGPGTRLTVL.

To note about this clone: One end of the junction varies from germline; a read error may be responsible. The V and J genes are TRBV7-7 and TRBJ2-1; possibly TRBD1 for D (5 bases). The CDR3 is 13 residues long. Germline lookup yields CDR1 SSHAT and CDR2 FNYEAQ (reference sequence). The DNA of the CDR3 is TGTGCTAGCAGCTTAGGTGGGGCCGATGAGCAGTTCTTC. This translates into CASSLGGADEQFF.

This clone was detected only a few times. The gene calls are TRBV2 and TRBJ2-1; D is perhaps TRBD1 (6 bases). This CDR3 contains 12 residues. The V end was cut by 7 bases, the J end by 15 bases, with 19 bases between. Germline-derived CDR1 and CDR2 are SNHLY and FYNNEI. The CDR3 loop is CASNPVQGILFF. In DNA, the CDR3 is TGTGCCAGCAATCCCGTACAGGGTATTTTGTTCTTC.

V gene TRBV7-8 combines with J gene TRBJ2-7; TRBD2 might be the D (5 bases). Germline CDR1 and CDR2: SGHVS and FQNEAQ. The CDR3 is made up of 14 amino acids. Trimming took 3 bases from V and 0 from J, leaving 9 bases between them. The CDR3 DNA sequence: TGTGCCAGCAGCTTCCGGGAACCCTCCTACGAGCAGTACTTC. Protein product: CASSFREPSYEQYF.

V and J are TRBV7-8 and TRBJ2-2; D is uncertain. The CDR3 totals 12 residues. The germline V gene has CDR1 SGHVS and CDR2 FQNEAQ. The ends were cut back, 9 bases at V and 0 bases at J, with 5 bases in the middle. CDR3 sequence (DNA): TGTGCCAGTCTATCGAACACCGGGGAGCTGTTTTTT. Its translation: CASLSNTGELFF.

This clone was counted once. This chain uses TRBV7-9 with TRBJ2-1; 10 bases agree with TRBD2. Germline V gene data show CDR1 as SEHNR and CDR2 as FQNEAQ (reference sequence). This CDR3 is 15 amino acids long. J gave up 13 bases and V 0 bases, and 9 bases lay outside the gene matches. The CDR3 loop is CASSLATSGAPIQFF. CDR3 in DNA: TGTGCCAGCAGCTTAGCCACTAGCGGGGCTCCCATTCAGTTCTTC.

The chain recombines TRBV10-3 with TRBJ1-3, with a tentative D call TRBD1 (5 bases). Deletions cut 6 bases from V and 6 bases from J, with 15 bases between. Germline-derived CDR1 and CDR2 are ENHRY and SYGVKD. The CDR3 spans 14 residues. CDR3 sequence: CAISSWTDTNTIYF. CDR3 DNA sequence: TGTGCCATCAGCAGTTGGACGGACACAAACACCATATATTTT.

The genes are TRBV5-6 and TRBJ1-3, with D hard to call. The ends were cut back, 1 base at V and 2 bases at J, with 10 bases in the middle. Germline V gene sequence: CDR1 SGHDT, CDR2 YYEEEE. The CDR3 is 15 residues long. CDR3: CASSLPGAPGNTIYF. DNA for the CDR3: TGTGCCAGCAGCTTGCCAGGCGCCCCTGGAAACACCATATATTTT.

The chain recombines TRBV11-2 with TRBJ2-1, with 9 positions matching TRBD2. Losses at the gene ends were 1 base for V and 8 bases for J; bases not matched to a gene: 6. CDR3 length equals 15 residues. Germline V lookup: CDR1 SGHAT, CDR2 FQNNGV. The CDR3 protein is CASSLGGTSIDEQFF. The CDR3 nucleotides read TGTGCCAGCAGCTTAGGGGGGACTAGCATAGATGAGCAGTTCTTC.

The CDR3 nucleotides read TGTGCCAGCAGTTTCCTCGCGGGACAGGGCGGCACTGAAGCTTTCTTT. Protein: CASSFLAGQGGTEAFF. The chain couples TRBV27 to TRBJ1-1, with TRBD1 matching over 9 bases. V trimming: 3 bases; J trimming: 4 bases; junction bases outside the gene matches: 9. Germline loops: CDR1 MNHEY, CDR2 SMNVEV (reference sequence). The CDR3 loop spans 16 amino acids.